Shown below are 21 T cell receptor beta chains from a single sample sequenced in a study of OX40 agonist ivuxolimab in advanced cancers. The method was immunoSEQ multiplex PCR; TCRdb's version includes in-frame clones alone and lacks a portion of them. Of around 62,000 clones in the sample, over 80% were seen once. This material consisted of CD4+ or CD8+ T cells sorted from blood, taken in a trial of the OX40 agonist ivuxolimab. The source is an adult with an advanced solid tumor such as melanoma, head and neck, liver or kidney cancer.

The chain carries TRBV29-1 and TRBJ2-7; D unresolved. The V end was cut by 4 bases, the J end by 0 bases, with 7 bases between. The CDR3 length is 12 residues. The germline V gene has CDR1 SQVTM and CDR2 ANQGSEA. CDR3 in DNA: TGCAGCGTTGCACACCTCTCCTACGAGCAGTACTTC. It translates to CSVAHLSYEQYF.

This clone has only a few counts. This chain uses TRBV28 with TRBJ1-4; no firm D call. Per germline, CDR1 MDHEN and CDR2 SYDVKM. The CDR3 runs to 11 residues. The ends were cut back, 4 bases at V and 15 bases at J, with 12 bases in the middle. This CDR3 is CASSYPGAVFF. CDR3 nucleotides: TGTGCCAGCAGTTACCCTGGAGCTGTGTTTTTT.

The chain is built from TRBV6-5 and TRBJ2-1; 7 bases fit TRBD2. In germline, CDR1 is MNHEY, CDR2 SVGAGI. This CDR3 has 13 residues. V shed 7 bases, J shed 7 bases, and the junction held 7 bases outside the gene matches. CDR3 protein: CASTRPGGNEQFF. The CDR3 DNA reads TGTGCCAGCACCCGGCCCGGGGGGAATGAGCAGTTCTTC.

CDR3 DNA sequence: TGTGCCAGCAGAAGACAGGGGTATGGGGCCAACGTCCTGACTTTC. Protein: CASRRQGYGANVLTF. The rearrangement joins TRBV6-1 to TRBJ2-6, with 8 bases matching TRBD1. This CDR3 has 15 amino acids. The trim removed 6 bases at V and 3 bases at J, leaving 4 bases unmatched. Looked up from germline, CDR1 is MNHNS and CDR2 is SASEGT.

This clone has a single count. The J gene is TRBJ2-2, the V gene TRBV11-2; unclear D gene. From germline, CDR1 is SGHAT and CDR2 FQNNGV. Trimming stripped 2 bases from V and 1 base from J, with 8 bases between. CDR3 length equals 15 residues. CDR3 loop: CASSLKSENTGELFF. CDR3 sequence (DNA): TGTGCCAGCAGCTTAAAGTCGGAGAACACCGGGGAGCTGTTTTTT.

The rearrangement joins TRBV7-2 to TRBJ2-1; 8 bases fit TRBD2. V trimming: 1 base; J trimming: 2 bases; junction bases outside the gene matches: 4. The CDR3 length is 16 residues. Germline CDR1 SGHTA, CDR2 FQGNSA. This CDR3 is CASSLESGRPYNEQFF. The CDR3 region has the DNA TGTGCCAGCAGCTTAGAAAGCGGGAGACCCTACAATGAGCAGTTCTTC.

This chain joins TRBV5-6 and TRBJ1-3; no definite D call. V was trimmed by 4 bases and J by 2 bases, leaving 10 bases between them. The CDR3 runs 14 residues. From germline, CDR1 is SGHDT and CDR2 YYEEEE. The CDR3 loop is CASSTSGTGNTIYF. In DNA, the CDR3 is TGTGCCAGCAGCACCTCCGGGACTGGAAACACCATATATTTT. The whole variable domain, remainder taken from reference TRBV5-6 and TRBJ1-3, is DAGVTQSPTHLIKTRGQQVTLRCSPKSGHDTVSWYQQALGQGPQFIFQYYEEEERQRGNFPDRFSGHQFPNYSSELNVNALLLGDSALYLCASSTSGTGNTIYFGEGSWLTVV.

The J gene is TRBJ1-3, the V gene TRBV19; the match to TRBD1 covers 8 bases. Looked up from germline, CDR1 is LNHDA and CDR2 is SQIVND (reference sequence). V gave up 10 bases and J gave up 3 bases; unmatched junction bases: 11. This CDR3 is built from 15 residues. The CDR3 is CATRQGIMLGNTIYF. The CDR3 DNA is TGTGCCACCAGACAGGGGATCATGCTTGGAAACACCATATATTTT.

V gene TRBV6-6 combines with J gene TRBJ1-4; D might be TRBD1 (6 bases). V gave up 6 bases and J gave up 4 bases, with 12 bases separating them. The germline CDR1 and CDR2 sequences are MNHNY and SVGAGI (reference sequence). There are 14 residues in the CDR3. The CDR3 sequence: CASRPGHLNEKLFF. CDR3 in DNA: TGTGCCAGCAGGCCGGGACACCTTAATGAAAAACTGTTTTTT.

This chain connects TRBV27 to TRBJ1-2; TRBD1 matches 11 bases. Germline V gene sequence: CDR1 MNHEY, CDR2 SMNVEV (reference sequence). The CDR3 is 14 amino acids. Losses at the gene ends were 8 bases for V and 2 bases for J; bases not matched to a gene: 4. The CDR3 nucleotides are TGTGCCAGCTACGGACAGGGGGCAAACTATGGCTACACCTTC. Residues: CASYGQGANYGYTF.

The rearrangement links TRBV14 to TRBJ2-7; tentatively, D is TRBD2 (5 bases). The CDR3 sequence is 15 residues long. CDR1 is SGHDN and CDR2 is FVKESK in the germline V gene. V was clipped by 5 bases and J by 6 bases, with 20 bases between them. Here the CDR3 reads CASSKSGGGGLEQYF. CDR3 bases: TGTGCCAGCAGCAAGAGCGGCGGCGGAGGACTCGAGCAGTACTTC.

The chain joins TRBV6-5 to TRBJ2-2, with D perhaps TRBD2 (6 bases). The CDR3 loop spans 15 amino acids. The germline V gene encodes CDR1 MNHEY and CDR2 SVGAGI. The ends were cut back, 2 bases at V and 2 bases at J, with 9 bases in the middle. CDR3 sequence reads: CASSYRGLNTGELFF. For the CDR3, the DNA is TGTGCCAGCAGTTACCGAGGACTAAACACCGGGGAGCTGTTTTTT.

V is TRBV2 and J is TRBJ2-1; TRBD1 is a possible D gene (5 bases). The CDR3 consists of 14 residues. Trimming removed 0 bases from V and 10 bases from J, with 13 bases in between. Germline CDR1 is SNHLY and CDR2 is FYNNEI. The CDR3: CASSEASRVGEQFF. CDR3 DNA: TGTGCCAGCAGTGAAGCGTCCAGGGTAGGGGAGCAGTTCTTC.

The rearrangement links TRBV2 to TRBJ1-3, with D perhaps TRBD1 (5 bases). The CDR3 contains 21 residues. The V end lost 4 bases, the J end lost 0 bases, and 28 bases lay between the germline ends. Germline loops: CDR1 SNHLY, CDR2 FYNNEI. This CDR3 is CASSGSGGDIRSESSGNTIYF. CDR3 DNA: TGTGCCAGCAGTGGATCGGGGGGAGACATTCGTTCTGAAAGCTCTGGAAACACCATATATTTT. The whole variable domain, remainder taken from reference TRBV2 and TRBJ1-3, is EPEVTQTPSHQVTQMGQEVILRCVPISNHLYFYWYRQILGQKVEFLVSFYNNEISEKSEIFDDQFSVERPDGSNFTLKIRSTKLEDSAMYFCASSGSGGDIRSESSGNTIYFGEGSWLTVV.

This chain joins TRBV4-2 and TRBJ1-3; D remains unclear. Per germline, CDR1 LGHNA and CDR2 YNFKEQ. The CDR3 has 15 residues. V lost 0 bases and J lost 1, with 7 bases in between. DNA of the CDR3: TGTGCCAGCAGCCAAGATTGGACTTCTGGAAACACCATATATTTT. This translates into CASSQDWTSGNTIYF.

The V gene is TRBV2, the J gene TRBJ2-7; 9 nucleotides line up with TRBD1. J gave up 3 bases and V 3 bases, and 3 bases lay outside the gene matches. This CDR3 comprises 14 residues. Germline assignment: CDR1 SNHLY and CDR2 FYNNEI. The CDR3 loop reads CASSEDRGDYEQYF. Here the CDR3 DNA reads TGTGCCAGCAGTGAGGACAGGGGAGACTACGAGCAGTACTTC.

The chain uses TRBV12-5 and TRBJ2-1; 11 positions match TRBD2. The CDR3 totals 20 residues. Germline CDR1 LGHNT, CDR2 FRNRAP. Trimming removed 1 base from V and 5 bases from J; junction bases left unmatched: 16. The CDR3: CASGLGIPPRTSGSHNEQFF. CDR3 in DNA: TGTGCTAGTGGTTTGGGAATCCCGCCTCGAACTAGCGGGAGTCACAATGAGCAGTTCTTC. Drawing the rest from reference TRBV12-5 and TRBJ2-1, the complete variable domain is DARVTQTPRHKVTEMGQEVTMRCQPILGHNTVFWYRQTMMQGLELLAYFRNRAPLDDSGMPKDRFSAEMPDATLATLKIQPSEPRDSAVYFCASGLGIPPRTSGSHNEQFFGPGTRLTVL.

This clone was counted a single time. This chain connects TRBV28 to TRBJ2-1; D is possibly TRBD1 (5 bases). V was shortened by 8 bases and J by 5 bases, with 13 bases between the two germline ends. The CDR3 extends over 13 amino acids. Germline V CDR1 and CDR2: MDHEN, SYDVKM. Here the CDR3 reads CASGATDHNEQFF. CDR3 sequence (DNA): TGTGCCAGCGGGGCCACGGACCACAATGAGCAGTTCTTC.

The V gene is TRBV27, the J gene TRBJ1-2; possible D gene TRBD1, 5 bases. This CDR3 spans 14 amino acids. Germline-derived CDR1 and CDR2 are MNHEY and SMNVEV (reference sequence). Trimming shortened V by 6 bases and J by 1 base, and 12 bases separated the two germline ends. The CDR3 region is CASRRDGFNYGYTF. The DNA of the CDR3 is TGTGCCAGCAGAAGGGACGGTTTTAACTATGGCTACACCTTC.

This chain connects TRBV14 to TRBJ2-7; D gene ambiguous. V lost 1 base and J 6 bases, leaving 13 bases between the germline ends. Germline V gene data show CDR1 as SGHDN and CDR2 as FVKESK. There are 14 residues in the CDR3. Here the CDR3 DNA reads TGTGCCAGCAGCCAAGGGGATTGGGTAATCGAGCAGTACTTC. Its protein is CASSQGDWVIEQYF.

The chain recombines TRBV5-4 with TRBJ1-2, with a possible D match to TRBD1 (6 bases). V was cut by 0 bases and J by 2 bases, with 11 bases left in between. The CDR3 is 15 amino acids. Germline V gene sequence: CDR1 SGHNT, CDR2 YYREEE (reference sequence). The CDR3 bases are TGTGCCAGCAGCTTGGAGGGGGGGTTAAACTATGGCTACACCTTC. It yields the protein CASSLEGGLNYGYTF. The full variable domain, completed using reference TRBV5-4 and TRBJ1-2, is ETGVTQSPTHLIKTRGQQVTLRCSSQSGHNTVSWYQQALGQGPQFIFQYYREEENGRGNFPPRFSGLQFPNYSSELNVNALELDDSALYLCASSLEGGLNYGYTFGSGTRLTVV.